The 5 T cell receptor beta chains below were found in one sample sequenced in a study of blood T cells in healthy people across ages. A J-beta primer mix and a sample-barcoded 5' primer were used in a second PCR of roughly 7 to 12 cycles. MiXCR was run by TCRdb on the 5' RACE reads, yielding one entry per CDR3 protein. The sample lists approximately 800,000 distinct CDR3 sequences; 53% were seen once. Sequencing input: blood. These receptors all come from an elderly man in good health.

The chain is built from TRBV2 and TRBJ2-1, with D unresolved. Germline loops: CDR1 SNHLY, CDR2 FYNNEI. CDR3 size: 12 residues. Deletions cut 4 bases from V and 7 bases from J, with 8 bases between. This CDR3 is CASSGTGNEQFF. The CDR3 region has the DNA TGTGCCAGCAGTGGGACGGGTAATGAGCAGTTCTTC.

The chain carries TRBV28 and TRBJ2-5; TRBD1 is a possible D gene (6 bases). CDR1 MDHEN and CDR2 SYDVKM come from the germline V gene. The CDR3 is made up of 15 amino acids. V was cut by 5 bases and J by 11 bases, with 24 bases left in between. The CDR3 nucleotides are TGTGCCAGCAGTCCCGGGACACTCACCGACAATGGGCAGTACTTC. Residues: CASSPGTLTDNGQYF.

This clonotype has just a few counts. V is TRBV25-1 and J is TRBJ2-1; TRBD2 matches 13 bases. Trimming cost V 2 bases and J 5 bases; bases outside gene matches: 3. CDR3 length: 16 residues. In germline, CDR1 is MGHDK, CDR2 SYGVNS. CDR3 DNA sequence: TGTGCCAGCAGTGAAACAACTAGCGGGAGGGACAATGAGCAGTTCTTC. Protein sequence: CASSETTSGRDNEQFF.

This clonotype came up once. The rearrangement links TRBV5-1 to TRBJ1-1, with D unclear. Germline-derived CDR1 and CDR2 are SGHRS and YFSETQ. The CDR3 runs to 13 residues. The V end lost 3 bases, the J end lost 5 bases, and 11 bases lay between the germline ends. CDR3 nucleotide sequence: TGCGCCAGCAGCTCGACCCCCGGGACTGAAGCTTTCTTT. Amino acid sequence: CASSSTPGTEAFF. The whole variable domain, remainder taken from reference TRBV5-1 and TRBJ1-1, is KAGVTQTPRYLIKTRGQQVTLSCSPISGHRSVSWYQQTPGQGLQFLFEYFSETQRNKGNFPGRFSGRQFSNSRSEMNVSTLELGDSALYLCASSSTPGTEAFFGQGTRLTVV.

The chain combines TRBV29-1 with TRBJ2-5; D gene ambiguous. V lost 5 bases to trimming and J lost 2 bases, with 15 bases between them. This CDR3 contains 14 residues. CDR1 and CDR2 (germline): SQVTM, ANQGSEA. CDR3 nucleotides: TGCAGCGTTAAAGGTGGGCCCGTACAAGAGACCCAGTACTTC. Translating gives CSVKGGPVQETQYF.